The 22 T cell receptor beta chains below were found in one sample sequenced in a study of T-cell reconstitution after alpha-beta-depleted transplantation in children. Unique molecular identifiers were incorporated when the TCRbeta library was constructed. TCRdb redid the calling of the PCR reads with MiXCR, one entry per CDR3 protein. The data contain 210,000 or so distinct CDR3 sequences, 8.5% to 10% of them singletons. This sample comprised PBMCs from the stem cell graft donor, obtained from the stem cell graft. The receptors come from a human donor who donated a stem cell graft to a child with acute lymphoblastic leukemia.

This clonotype was detected many times. The V gene is TRBV7-9, the J gene TRBJ1-3; D uncertain. V was pared by 3 bases and J by 4 bases, with 7 bases between. The CDR3 is made up of 13 amino acids. CDR1 is SEHNR and CDR2 is FQNEAQ in the germline V gene (reference sequence). The CDR3 loop reads CASSFEAGNTIYF. CDR3 bases: TGTGCCAGCAGCTTTGAGGCAGGAAACACCATATATTTT.

Ten or more counts support this clonotype. The chain couples TRBV5-1 to TRBJ2-3, with 8 bases that match TRBD1. The junction had 13 bases not matched to a gene; V was cut back by 4 bases and J by 0 bases. The CDR3 runs to 18 residues. Germline V lookup: CDR1 SGHRS, CDR2 YFSETQ. Written as DNA, the CDR3 is TGCGCCAGCAGCCTATCCCGGGACAGGATCCCTAGCACAGATACGCAGTATTTT. Residues: CASSLSRDRIPSTDTQYF.

The sample holds a few counts of this clonotype. The CDR3: CSARRGVEEKLFF. The DNA of the CDR3 is TGCAGTGCTAGGAGGGGGGTAGAGGAAAAACTGTTTTTT. The rearrangement joins TRBV20-1 to TRBJ1-4; weak D call: TRBD1 (6 bases). Germline V gives CDR1 DFQATT, CDR2 SNEGSKA (reference sequence). The CDR3 is 13 amino acids. V shed 3 bases and J shed 8 bases, with 13 bases lying between them.

A few counts support this clonotype. This sequence joins TRBV2 and TRBJ2-7; the D gene is possibly TRBD2 (5 bases). V gave up 2 bases and J gave up 1 base, with 15 bases separating them. The CDR3 consists of 16 residues. CDR1 is SNHLY, CDR2 FYNNEI, per germline. The DNA of the CDR3 is TGTGCCAGCAGTGAAATGAGGGTAGGGTTATCCTACGAGCAGTACTTC. It translates to CASSEMRVGLSYEQYF.

This clonotype has ten or more counts. V is TRBV20-1 and J is TRBJ2-5; D gene ambiguous. The CDR3 is 14 amino acids. Germline CDR1 reads DFQATT; CDR2 reads SNEGSKA (reference sequence). Trimming took 5 bases from V and 5 from J, leaving 18 bases between them. The CDR3 reads CSAENDQIGETQYF. CDR3 sequence (DNA): TGCAGTGCTGAAAACGACCAAATTGGGGAGACCCAGTACTTC.

This clonotype was recorded at least ten times. V gene TRBV5-1 combines with J gene TRBJ2-7; D is possibly TRBD1 or TRBD2 (5 bases each). Germline V gene data show CDR1 as SGHRS and CDR2 as YFSETQ. V was trimmed by 3 bases and J by 13 bases, leaving 20 bases between them. The CDR3 extends over 13 amino acids. For the CDR3, the DNA is TGCGCCAGCAGCTCCGAGGGCAACCGGGACGGATACTTC. It specifies CASSSEGNRDGYF.

This clonotype has more than one count but fewer than ten. The chain has TRBV4-2 and TRBJ2-3, with D perhaps TRBD1 (5 bases). Trimming removed 0 bases from V and 1 base from J, with 5 bases in between. CDR3 length: 14 amino acids. Looked up from germline, CDR1 is LGHNA and CDR2 is YNFKEQ. CDR3 bases: TGTGCCAGCAGCCAAGAAGGGGGCACAGATACGCAGTATTTT. This codes for CASSQEGGTDTQYF.

This rearrangement joins TRBV4-3 to TRBJ2-5; no firm D call. Trimming pared 3 bases from V and 7 bases from J, leaving 12 bases between. Per germline, CDR1 LGHNA and CDR2 YSLEER. The CDR3 length is 13 residues. CDR3 loop: CASSQGGEATQYF. The CDR3 DNA reads TGCGCCAGCAGCCAGGGCGGAGAAGCGACCCAGTACTTC.

This clonotype was seen ten or more times. The CDR3 is CASSQAGSGSPLHF. Written as DNA, the CDR3 is TGCGCCAGCAGCCAAGCGGGGTCGGGTTCACCCCTCCACTTT. J is TRBJ1-6 and V is TRBV4-3; no reliable D call. Germline CDR1 reads LGHNA; CDR2 reads YSLEER. The CDR3 loop spans 14 amino acids. V was clipped by 1 base and J by 9 bases, with 10 bases between them.

This clonotype was seen only a few times. V and J are TRBV29-1 and TRBJ2-6; D is possibly TRBD1 (6 bases). V was pared by 0 bases and J by 0 bases, with 18 bases between. Germline values: CDR1 SQVTM, CDR2 ANQGSEA. The CDR3 contains 19 residues. Here the CDR3 DNA reads TGCAGCGTTGAAGATAGCCAACAGGGAGCCGACTCTGGGGCCAACGTCCTGACTTTC. Amino acid sequence: CSVEDSQQGADSGANVLTF.

Only a few counts were recorded for this clonotype. This chain connects TRBV4-1 to TRBJ2-7; tentative D call: TRBD1 (6 bases). The V end lost 4 bases, the J end lost 7 bases, and 20 bases lay between the germline ends. Germline CDR1 and CDR2: MGHRA and YSYEKL. The CDR3 sequence is 15 residues long. CDR3 coding DNA: TGCGCCAGCAGCCCCCAAACAGGGTCTACTCGAGAGCAGTACTTC. This encodes CASSPQTGSTREQYF.

The chain links TRBV29-1 to TRBJ1-1; D is perhaps TRBD1 (5 bases). CDR1 and CDR2 from the germline V gene are SQVTM and ANQGSEA. CDR3 length: 13 amino acids. Between the trimmed V and J ends, which lost 7 bases and 0 bases, there was a span of 12 bases. The CDR3 DNA is TGCAGCGGGGGGGTGGGGTTGAACACTGAAGCTTTCTTT. Protein: CSGGVGLNTEAFF.

This clonotype was observed many times. The gene calls are TRBV9 and TRBJ2-7; tentative D call: TRBD2 (5 bases). The CDR3 consists of 14 residues. V was cut by 5 bases and J by 7 bases, with 19 bases left in between. Germline V gene lookup returns CDR1 SGDLS and CDR2 YYNGEE. The CDR3 here is CASSQPDLRVEQYF. CDR3 DNA sequence: TGTGCCAGCAGTCAGCCGGACTTAAGAGTAGAGCAGTACTTC.

This clonotype has a count of ten or more. The V and J genes are TRBV6-5 and TRBJ2-3, with no clear D. The CDR3 is made up of 13 amino acids. V lost 4 bases and J lost 1, with 6 bases in between. The germline V gene has CDR1 MNHEY and CDR2 SVGAGI. CDR3 protein: CASSSGRTDTQYF. The CDR3 nucleotides are TGTGCCAGCAGTTCTGGACGCACAGATACGCAGTATTTT.

This clonotype was seen at least ten times. CDR3 protein: CSARDRRQPHNEQFF. DNA for the CDR3: TGCAGTGCTAGAGATCGGAGGCAGCCTCACAATGAGCAGTTCTTC. The chain joins TRBV20-1 to TRBJ2-1, with D perhaps matching TRBD2 (5 bases). Trimming pared 0 bases from V and 5 bases from J, leaving 14 bases between. CDR3 length: 15 amino acids. Germline V CDR1 and CDR2: DFQATT, SNEGSKA (reference sequence).

This clonotype was recorded many times. This rearrangement joins TRBV4-2 to TRBJ2-1, with TRBD2 matching 11 bases. The CDR3 is made up of 19 amino acids. V lost 1 base, J lost 2 bases, and 10 bases stayed unmatched. CDR1 is LGHNA, CDR2 YNFKEQ, per germline. The CDR3 DNA is TGTGCCAGCAGCCAAGGAATAGCGGGGGGGCAGAGGACCTACAATGAGCAGTTCTTC. This translates into CASSQGIAGGQRTYNEQFF.

This clonotype occurred many times. The genes are TRBV12-3 or TRBV12-4 and TRBJ2-2; possibly TRBD1 for D (7 bases). The V end lost 6 bases, the J end lost 2 bases, and 16 bases lay between the germline ends. This CDR3 contains 16 residues. The CDR3 reads CASSRGDRLNTGELFF. The CDR3 coding sequence is TGTGCCAGCAGCCGCGGGGACAGATTAAACACCGGGGAGCTGTTTTTT.

The V call is TRBV5-5, the J call TRBJ2-3; D is unclear. The CDR3 consists of 15 residues. Germline CDR1 is SGHKS and CDR2 is YYEKEE (reference sequence). V was pared by 4 bases and J by 4 bases, with 16 bases between. Written as DNA, the CDR3 is TGTGCCAGCAGCATAGTCCCCGGACCCCCAGATACGCAGTATTTT. The encoded protein is CASSIVPGPPDTQYF.

In its sample, this clonotype was seen many times. The V call is TRBV4-2, the J call TRBJ1-3; D gene unclear. The CDR3 has 17 amino acids. Germline-derived CDR1 and CDR2 are LGHNA and YNFKEQ. Trimming removed 0 bases from V and 2 bases from J, with 14 bases in between. This CDR3 is CASSQDRGARAGNTIYF. In nucleotides, the CDR3 is TGTGCCAGCAGCCAAGACCGGGGAGCTAGGGCTGGAAACACCATATATTTT.

The chain has TRBV5-4 and TRBJ2-1; TRBD2 aligns across 16 bases. Germline V gene lookup returns CDR1 SGHNT and CDR2 YYREEE (reference sequence). This CDR3 is built from 17 residues. The ends lost 4 bases at V and 7 bases at J; junction bases unmatched: 8. CDR3 nucleotides: TGTGCCAGCAGCAGGGGGACTAGCGGGGGGGAGCGGAATGAGCAGTTCTTC. As protein: CASSRGTSGGERNEQFF.

The genes are TRBV3-1 and TRBJ1-1; TRBD1 aligns across 7 bases. V shed 1 base and J 6 bases; nucleotides not matched to a gene: 11. CDR3 length: 16 amino acids. CDR1 is LGHDT, CDR2 YNNKEL, per germline (reference sequence). CDR3 in DNA: TGTGCCAGCAGCCAAGGGGAGACAGGGATGTTCGCTGAAGCTTTCTTT. Protein: CASSQGETGMFAEAFF.

This clonotype was observed many times. The rearrangement links TRBV24-1 to TRBJ2-1, with D perhaps matching TRBD1 or TRBD2 (5 bases each). Trimming left V 2 bases short and J 16 bases short, with 17 bases between. The length of the CDR3 is 13 residues. Germline lookup yields CDR1 KGHDR and CDR2 SFDVKD. In DNA form, the CDR3 reads TGTGCCACCAGTGATTCAACCCGGGACCGATCATTCTTC. Its protein is CATSDSTRDRSFF.